This T cell receptor beta chain was captured in a study of regulatory and conventional T cells in RAG deficiency. Clones were sequenced by immunoSEQ multiplex PCR, and TCRdb holds only the in-frame ones, with some missing. In the table there are over 45,000 clones, more than 80% of which are singletons. Concerning this clone itself: Its antigen is unknown.

The CDR3 covers 16 residues. V shed 4 bases and J 7 bases; nucleotides not matched to a gene: 8. The germline V gene has CDR1 SGDLS and CDR2 YYNGEE. Study outcomes and limitations: In Omenn syndrome, Treg and Tconv repertoires overlapped >85%. Compared with controls, unique Treg TCR beta sequences dropped roughly 94-fold in Omenn syndrome and CID/AS. Control T-cell subsets had markedly higher Shannon entropy and lower Simpson indices than RAG-deficient patients. In Omenn syndrome, sorted "Tregs" may be peripherally activated cells.

Conventional CD4+ T cells were sorted from blood as CD25-low CD127-high cells. The sample was also reused in another study, on regulatory T cells. That paper adds: The primer mix had 52 TRBV and 13 TRBJ primers.

What was sequenced was CD4+ effector T cells sorted from blood. The source is a human donor in good health. This chain uses TRBV9 with TRBJ2-3; 14 bases map to TRBD2. As DNA, the CDR3 is TGTGCCAGCAGCCTTGGGACTAGCGGGAGTACAAATACGCAGTATTTT. This encodes CASSLGTSGSTNTQYF.